Listed below are T cell receptor beta chains from one sample, sequenced in a study of T cell repertoires in cytomegalovirus infection. MiXCR was run by TCRdb on the reads, yielding one entry per CDR3 protein. The table has approximately 590,000 distinct CDR3 sequences, roughly 43% seen once. The antigens for these receptors are not known. Sequencing was performed on cultured PBMCs, taken from culture after CMV antigen stimulation. The receptors derive from a human donor in good health (CMV status not recorded). Some clones in this sample may be carry-over from other donors' samples. CDR3s include the opening cysteine and the closing phenylalanine or tryptophan. The D gene is left open where the match is weak. Expanded clones are given a class, and other clones once, few, many or no size at all.

TRBJ1-6,.,TRBD1,TRBV12-3/TRBV12-4,CASSKQGARGSPLHF,TGTGCCAGCAGCAAACAGGGGGCGCGGGGTTCACCCCTCCACTTT
TRBJ1-5,.,.,TRBV7-6,CASSSILGGHQPQHF,TGTGCCAGCAGCTCCATTCTAGGGGGACATCAGCCCCAGCATTTT
TRBJ2-1,few,.,TRBV11-2,CASSQPLAGRHEQFF,TGTGCCAGCAGCCAACCCTTGGCGGGGCGTCATGAGCAGTTCTTC
TRBJ2-7,.,.,TRBV18,CASSPSRDSYEQYF,TGTGCCAGCTCACCATCGCGGGATTCCTACGAGCAGTACTTC
TRBJ2-5,.,.,TRBV7-8,CASSLRPDSRQTQYF,TGTGCCAGCAGCTTACGTCCGGACAGTCGACAGACCCAGTACTTC
TRBJ2-7,few,TRBD2,TRBV10-2,CASSLQVGGEAYEQYF,TGCGCCAGCAGTCTGCAGGTCGGGGGGGAGGCCTACGAGCAGTACTTC
TRBJ1-5,.,TRBD1,TRBV6-5,CASSRTGFSNQPQHF,TGTGCCAGCAGCCGGACAGGGTTTAGCAATCAGCCCCAGCATTTT
TRBJ2-4,.,.,TRBV7-2,CASSLGGGSVDIQYF,TGTGCCAGCAGCTTAGGGGGCGGTAGTGTGGACATTCAGTACTTC
TRBJ2-3,once,.,TRBV6-2/TRBV6-3,CASSYKGLDTQYF,TGTGCCAGCAGTTACAAGGGGCTGGATACGCAGTATTTT
TRBJ2-5,.,.,TRBV15,CATSSPTGRDETQYF,TGTGCCACCAGCAGCCCGACAGGGCGGGATGAGACCCAGTACTTC
TRBJ2-1,.,.,TRBV20-1,CSARGGIHNEQFF,TGCAGTGCTAGAGGCGGGATCCACAATGAGCAGTTCTTC
TRBJ2-1,.,TRBD2,TRBV5-1,CASSPPSGGAHNEQFF,TGCGCCAGCAGCCCCCCTAGCGGGGGGGCCCACAATGAGCAGTTCTTC
TRBJ1-5,.,TRBD1,TRBV6-2/TRBV6-3,CASSGLPGQGINQPQHF,TGTGCCAGCAGCGGACTACCGGGACAGGGGATCAATCAGCCCCAGCATTTT
TRBJ2-1,.,.,TRBV25-1,CASSELGGGHEQFF,TGTGCCAGCAGTGAATTGGGGGGCGGGCATGAGCAGTTCTTC
TRBJ1-1,few,.,TRBV7-6,CASSSFGRGNTEAFF,TGTGCCAGCAGCTCGTTCGGGAGGGGTAACACTGAAGCTTTCTTT
TRBJ2-3,few,.,TRBV7-9,CASRPWEDLTDTQYF,TGTGCCAGCAGACCCTGGGAGGACCTCACAGATACGCAGTATTTT
TRBJ2-7,many,.,TRBV7-9,CASSPGGALSYEQYF,TGTGCCAGCAGCCCAGGAGGGGCCCTATCTTACGAGCAGTACTTC
TRBJ1-1,few,TRBD1,TRBV7-2,CASSAQGERAFF,TGTGCCAGCAGCGCACAGGGGGAAAGGGCTTTCTTT
TRBJ2-5,few,TRBD2,TRBV12-3/TRBV12-4,CASSLAEAGLAGSETQYF,TGTGCCAGCAGTTTAGCCGAGGCGGGACTAGCGGGATCAGAGACCCAGTACTTC
TRBJ2-1,.,.,TRBV29-1,CSVDWGYNEQFF,TGCAGCGTTGATTGGGGGTACAATGAGCAGTTCTTC